This TCR beta chain was retrieved from a study of CD8 T cells in Susac syndrome. Random hexamers were used to reverse transcribe about 0.5 to 1 ug of RNA. TCRdb reprocessed the immunoSEQ multiplex PCR reads via MiXCR and lists one record per CDR3 protein. Of around 280,000 distinct CDR3 sequences listed, roughly 85% are singletons. Germline CDR1 LGHDT, CDR2 YNNKEL (reference sequence). This CDR3 has 17 amino acids. V was pared by 0 bases and J by 8 bases, with 22 bases between. The receptor's source is a human donor with multiple sclerosis. The chain links TRBV3-1 to TRBJ1-2; D gene unclear. Source material: CD8+ T cells from PBMCs. CDR3 in amino acids: CASSQDHRVGLNDGYTF. The CDR3 DNA reads as TGTGCCAGCAGCCAAGATCATCGGGTCGGTCTAAACGACGGCTACACCTTC.